These 8 T cell receptor beta chains were all obtained from the same sample, sequenced in a study of cytomegalovirus exposure and HLA in healthy donors. Sequencing was performed with immunoSEQ multiplex PCR; in TCRdb, only in-frame clones are kept and a portion is missing. The data contain 95,000 to 150,000 clones, 94% of them seen just once; the ten biggest clones take up around 1.3%. The sequencing sample was made of PBMCs. These receptors came from a woman aged 18-29 years in good health and CMV-seronegative.

This chain uses TRBV28 with TRBJ2-5, with 7 positions matching TRBD2. The CDR3 spans 14 residues. CDR1 MDHEN and CDR2 SYDVKM come from the germline V gene. Losses at the gene ends were 10 bases for V and 2 bases for J; bases not matched to a gene: 10. The CDR3 coding sequence is TGTGCCACCTCTAGCGGCAGCTTACAAGAGACCCAGTACTTC. This translates into CATSSGSLQETQYF. The whole variable domain, remainder taken from reference TRBV28 and TRBJ2-5, is DVKVTQSSRYLVKRTGEKVFLECVQDMDHENMFWYRQDPGLGLRLIYFSYDVKMKEKGDIPEGYSVSREKKERFSLILESASTNQTSMYLCATSSGSLQETQYFGPGTRLLVL.

The chain links TRBV7-2 to TRBJ2-1, with no clear D. The V end was cut by 1 base, the J end by 9 bases, with 7 bases between. CDR1 and CDR2 (germline): SGHTA, FQGNSA. The CDR3 is made up of 12 amino acids. The CDR3, as DNA: TGTGCCAGCAGCTTAGTATCCCGTGAGCAGTTCTTC. Its translation is CASSLVSREQFF.

This clone was seen more than once but under ten times. The chain joins TRBV6-5 to TRBJ1-6; the match to TRBD1 covers 7 bases. The V segment lost 2 bases and the J segment 9 bases; nucleotides outside the gene matches: 10. CDR1 is MNHEY, CDR2 SVGAGI, per germline. This CDR3 contains 16 residues. The CDR3 loop reads CASSYHRQGMGSPLHF. CDR3 in DNA: TGTGCCAGCAGTTACCACCGACAGGGTATGGGTTCACCCCTCCACTTT.

Here the CDR3 reads CASSYPGRETYEQYF. The CDR3 nucleotides read TGTGCCAGCAGTTACCCCGGCAGGGAAACCTACGAGCAGTACTTC. The chain couples TRBV6-6 to TRBJ2-7; weak D call: TRBD1 (5 bases). The germline V gene has CDR1 MNHNY and CDR2 SVGAGI (reference sequence). The CDR3 runs to 15 residues. V was cut by 2 bases and J by 2 bases, with 13 bases left in between.

This sequence joins TRBV15 and TRBJ2-3, with D perhaps TRBD1 (6 bases). The CDR3 extends over 15 amino acids. Germline values: CDR1 LNHNV, CDR2 YYDKDF (reference sequence). With 1 base removed from V and 2 bases from J, the gap between germline ends came to 10 bases. As DNA, the CDR3 is TGTGCCACCAGCAGAGGACAGGAGAACACAGATACGCAGTATTTT. Translation: CATSRGQENTDTQYF.

J is TRBJ2-1 and V is TRBV7-2; 12 bases fit TRBD2. The CDR3 is made up of 18 amino acids. From germline, CDR1 is SGHTA and CDR2 FQGNSA. V gave up 4 bases and J gave up 0 bases; unmatched junction bases: 7. In DNA, the CDR3 is TGTGCCAGCAGCTCGGGGACTAGCGGGCTAAGCTCCTACAATGAGCAGTTCTTC. This gives the protein CASSSGTSGLSSYNEQFF.

The V gene is TRBV5-1, the J gene TRBJ2-7, with 7 positions matching TRBD2. The length of the CDR3 is 17 residues. Per the germline V gene, CDR1 is SGHRS and CDR2 is YFSETQ. V trimming: 0 bases; J trimming: 4 bases; junction bases outside the gene matches: 13. The CDR3 reads CASSLEMAGASGYEQYF. DNA for the CDR3: TGCGCCAGCAGCTTGGAGATGGCTGGGGCTAGCGGTTACGAGCAGTACTTC. Variable domain in full (rest from reference TRBV5-1 and TRBJ2-7): KAGVTQTPRYLIKTRGQQVTLSCSPISGHRSVSWYQQTPGQGLQFLFEYFSETQRNKGNFPGRFSGRQFSNSRSEMNVSTLELGDSALYLCASSLEMAGASGYEQYFGPGTRLTVT.

This chain links TRBV6-5 with TRBJ2-7; the D gene is possibly TRBD1 (6 bases). The V gene's germline CDR1 is MNHEY and CDR2 SVGAGI. The length of the CDR3 is 12 residues. V was shortened by 6 bases and J by 3 bases, with 9 bases between the two germline ends. DNA of the CDR3: TGTGCCAGCAGCCGGGACAACTACGAGCAGTACTTC. Its protein is CASSRDNYEQYF.